The clone carrying this TCR beta chain was observed a few times. No antigen is known for it. The record originates from a study of T-cell reconstitution after alpha-beta-depleted transplantation in children. Construction of the TCRbeta library involved unique molecular identifiers. TCRdb reprocessed the PCR reads with MiXCR, giving one entry per CDR3 protein. The sample has some 830,000 distinct CDR3 sequences, approximately 15% seen once. V lost 3 bases and J lost 2; bases outside the gene matches: 3. Per germline, CDR1 SGHTA and CDR2 FQGNSA. The CDR3 is 15 amino acids. Study-level results: Approximately two months post-transplant, alpha-beta T cells reportedly originated from several hundred expanded graft clones.

The chain couples TRBV7-2 to TRBJ1-1; 10 bases match TRBD1. The receptor was isolated from a male patient younger than 18 who had a stem cell transplant for acute lymphoblastic leukemia, so the T cells may come from the graft donor. This specimen consisted of PBMCs, mostly from graft donor cells, obtained 360 days after TCRalphabeta/CD19-depleted stem cell transplant. CDR3 bases: TGTGCCAGCAGCTTGTGGGACAGGGGAAACACTGAAGCTTTCTTT. Its protein product is CASSLWDRGNTEAFF.